Below, 12 T cell receptor beta chains from the same sample are listed, as sequenced in a study of OX40 agonist ivuxolimab in advanced cancers. Assay used: immunoSEQ multiplex PCR; TCRdb lists only in-frame clones, some missing. This table holds 20,000 to 30,000 clones, 65% to 85% found once. The sample in question was CD4+ or CD8+ T cells sorted from blood, obtained in a trial of the OX40 agonist ivuxolimab. The receptors derive from an adult with an advanced solid tumor such as melanoma, head and neck, liver or kidney cancer.

This clone showed up just a few times. This rearrangement joins TRBV4-2 to TRBJ1-5; D is unclear. V gave up 0 bases and J gave up 5 bases, with 11 bases separating them. The CDR3 is 15 residues long. CDR1 and CDR2 (germline): LGHNA, YNFKEQ. Written as DNA, the CDR3 is TGTGCCAGCAGCCAAGAGACGATTGAGGATCAGCCCCAGCATTTT. Its translation is CASSQETIEDQPQHF.

This chain links TRBV29-1 with TRBJ2-2, with D unresolved. The CDR3 is 11 amino acids. Between the trimmed V and J ends, which lost 4 bases and 3 bases, there was a span of 3 bases. CDR1 is SQVTM and CDR2 is ANQGSEA in the germline V gene. The CDR3 DNA follows: TGCAGCGTTGTTTACACCGGGGAGCTGTTTTTT. This encodes CSVVYTGELFF.

This sequence joins TRBV21-1 and TRBJ1-5. TRBV21-1 is recorded as a pseudogene. The CDR3 is 15 residues long. The DNA for the CDR3 is TGTGCCAGCAGCAAAGGGGTGAACGGCCTCTGGCCCCAGCATTTT. Translated, it gives CASSKGVNGLWPQHF.

CDR3 sequence reads: CASSVGLAYEQYF. DNA for the CDR3: TGCGCCAGCAGTGTGGGTCTAGCCTACGAGCAGTACTTC. The rearrangement uses TRBV10-1 and TRBJ2-7, with D unresolved. This CDR3 region has 13 residues. The V and J ends lost 4 bases and 2 bases respectively, with 9 bases between them. Germline V gene sequence: CDR1 WNHNN, CDR2 SYGVQD (reference sequence).

V gene TRBV5-1 combines with J gene TRBJ2-1, with TRBD2 matching 12 bases. The CDR3 has 17 amino acids. Per germline, CDR1 SGHRS and CDR2 YFSETQ. Trimming took 2 bases from V and 0 from J; bases not matched to a gene: 3. This CDR3 is CASSFTSGGISYNEQFF. CDR3 DNA: TGCGCCAGCAGCTTTACTAGCGGGGGGATCTCCTACAATGAGCAGTTCTTC.

The V and J genes are TRBV5-4 and TRBJ2-5, with D uncertain. Germline CDR1 reads SGHNT; CDR2 reads YYREEE (reference sequence). V gave up 2 bases and J gave up 1 base, with 9 bases separating them. The CDR3 length is 14 residues. The CDR3 DNA reads TGTGCCAGCAGCTTCCCGGAATCCCAAGAGACCCAGTACTTC. It encodes CASSFPESQETQYF.

The CDR3 reads CASSSLGAGSLGNEQFF. The DNA of the CDR3 is TGTGCCAGCAGTTCCTTAGGAGCGGGGAGCCTCGGGAATGAGCAGTTCTTC. The genes are TRBV28 and TRBJ2-1, with 7 bases aligning to TRBD2. The CDR3 spans 17 residues. Trimming removed 4 bases from V and 7 bases from J; junction bases left unmatched: 16. Germline CDR1 is MDHEN and CDR2 is SYDVKM.

The gene calls are TRBV5-5 and TRBJ2-3, with a tentative D call TRBD1 (6 bases). Trimming took off 1 base at V and 1 base at J, with 13 bases between the two ends. Germline V gene lookup returns CDR1 SGHKS and CDR2 YYEKEE (reference sequence). The CDR3 runs to 16 residues. CDR3: CASSLTLNRGTDTQYF. CDR3 sequence (DNA): TGTGCCAGCAGCTTGACCCTGAACAGGGGCACAGATACGCAGTATTTT. The full variable domain, its missing parts supplied by reference TRBV5-5 and TRBJ2-3, is DAGVTQSPTHLIKTRGQQVTLRCSPISGHKSVSWYQQVLGQGPQFIFQYYEKEERGRGNFPDRFSARQFPNYSSELNVNALLLGDSALYLCASSLTLNRGTDTQYFGPGTRLTVL.

CDR3 sequence reads: CASSPGRNEQFF. The CDR3 DNA reads TGTGCCAGCAGCCCGGGTCGCAATGAGCAGTTCTTC. V gene TRBV7-9 combines with J gene TRBJ2-1; D unresolved. Germline V CDR1 and CDR2: SEHNR, FQNEAQ (reference sequence). With 5 bases removed from V and 6 bases from J, the gap between germline ends came to 8 bases. This CDR3 is 12 amino acids long. Based on the CDR3 plus reference TRBV7-9 and TRBJ2-1, the full variable domain is DTGVSQNPRHKITKRGQNVTFRCDPISEHNRLYWYRQTLGQGPEFLTYFQNEAQLEKSRLLSDRFSAERPKGSFSTLEIQRTEQGDSAMYLCASSPGRNEQFFGPGTRLTVL.

The CDR3 nucleotides are TGTGCCAGCAGTTACTCCGCGAGCTCTGGAAACACCATATATTTT. Encoded protein: CASSYSASSGNTIYF. The chain is built from TRBV6-5 and TRBJ1-3, with D hard to call. V gave up 0 bases and J gave up 0 bases, with 6 bases separating them. Germline CDR1 and CDR2: MNHEY and SVGAGI. This CDR3 is built from 15 residues.

The J gene is TRBJ1-1, the V gene TRBV19, with D perhaps TRBD1 (5 bases). In germline, CDR1 is LNHDA, CDR2 SQIVND (reference sequence). The CDR3 runs to 13 residues. V was pared by 11 bases and J by 6 bases, with 19 bases between. DNA of the CDR3: TGTGCCGTTAAATCGGGGGGGGGACCTGAAGCTTTCTTT. It codes for CAVKSGGGPEAFF. The full variable domain, rest sourced from reference TRBV19 and TRBJ1-1, is DGGITQSPKYLFRKEGQNVTLSCEQNLNHDAMYWYRQDPGQGLRLIYYSQIVNDFQKGDIAEGYSVSREKKESFPLTVTSAQKNPTAFYLCAVKSGGGPEAFFGQGTRLTVV.

The genes are TRBV5-1 and TRBJ2-7; D is possibly TRBD1 (5 bases). The CDR3 has 14 residues. Germline values: CDR1 SGHRS, CDR2 YFSETQ. V lost 2 bases, J lost 2 bases, and 11 bases lay in between. Here the CDR3 reads CASSFSAGTYEQYF. As DNA, the CDR3 is TGCGCCAGCAGCTTCTCCGCAGGGACCTACGAGCAGTACTTC.